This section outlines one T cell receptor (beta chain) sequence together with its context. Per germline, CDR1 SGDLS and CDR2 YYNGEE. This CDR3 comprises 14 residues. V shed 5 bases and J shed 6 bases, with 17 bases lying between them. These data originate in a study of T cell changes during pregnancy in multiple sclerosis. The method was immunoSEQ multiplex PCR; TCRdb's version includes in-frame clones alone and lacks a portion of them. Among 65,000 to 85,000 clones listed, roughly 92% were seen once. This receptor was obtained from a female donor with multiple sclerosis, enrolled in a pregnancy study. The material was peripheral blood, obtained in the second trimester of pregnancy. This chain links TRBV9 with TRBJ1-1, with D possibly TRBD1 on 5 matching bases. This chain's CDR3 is CASSRGGVGPEAFF. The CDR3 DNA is TGTGCCAGCAGTCGGGGGGGTGTTGGGCCTGAAGCTTTCTTT. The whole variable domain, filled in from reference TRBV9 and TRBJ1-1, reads DSGVTQTPKHLITATGQRVTLRCSPRSGDLSVYWYQQSLDQGLQFLIQYYNGEERAKGNILERFSAQQFPDLHSELNLSSLELGDSALYFCASSRGGVGPEAFFGQGTRLTVV.